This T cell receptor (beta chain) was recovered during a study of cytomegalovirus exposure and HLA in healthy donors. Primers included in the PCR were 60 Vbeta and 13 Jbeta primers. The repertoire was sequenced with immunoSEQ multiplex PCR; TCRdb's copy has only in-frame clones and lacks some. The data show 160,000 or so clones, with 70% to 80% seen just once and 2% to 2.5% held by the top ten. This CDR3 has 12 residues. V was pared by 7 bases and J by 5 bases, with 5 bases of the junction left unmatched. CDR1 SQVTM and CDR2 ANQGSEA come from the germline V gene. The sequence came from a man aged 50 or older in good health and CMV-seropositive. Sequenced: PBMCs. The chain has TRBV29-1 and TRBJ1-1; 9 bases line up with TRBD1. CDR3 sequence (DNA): TGCAGCGGGACAGGGGAAAGGACTGAAGCTTTCTTT. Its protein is CSGTGERTEAFF.